A single sample is the source of the 23 T cell receptor beta chains below, sequenced in a study of T cell responses to AZD1222 COVID-19 vaccine. The repertoire was sequenced with immunoSEQ multiplex PCR; TCRdb's copy has only in-frame clones and lacks some. The sample lists 150,000 to 200,000 clones, approximately 90% occurring once. Source: peripheral blood, taken 28 days after the second dose of the MenACWY control vaccine. Source of these receptors: an adult who received the MenACWY meningococcal vaccine as a control.

The chain joins TRBV7-9 to TRBJ2-7; 7 bases are shared with TRBD1. CDR1 and CDR2 from the germline V gene are SEHNR and FQNEAQ (reference sequence). V shed 0 bases, J shed 3 bases, and the junction held 5 bases outside the gene matches. This CDR3 is 15 amino acids long. CDR3: CASSLATGKIYEQYF. CDR3 DNA sequence: TGTGCCAGCAGCTTAGCGACAGGGAAGATCTACGAGCAGTACTTC.

The table lists this clone with a few counts. This chain uses TRBV6-5 with TRBJ1-5; D ambiguous. V lost 6 bases and J lost 6, with 15 bases in between. The germline CDR1 and CDR2 sequences are MNHEY and SVGAGI. The CDR3 covers 14 residues. In DNA, the CDR3 is TGTGCCAGCAGGGAGGGAGGTAGGGTTCAGCCCCAGCATTTT. It codes for CASREGGRVQPQHF.

The chain carries TRBV10-3 and TRBJ2-3, with TRBD1 identical over 8 bases. This CDR3 is built from 17 residues. The V and J ends lost 0 bases and 6 bases, in that order; junction bases with no gene match: 11. Germline lookup yields CDR1 ENHRY and CDR2 SYGVKD. The CDR3 here is CAISESVGQGLGDTQYF. CDR3 bases: TGTGCCATCAGTGAGTCGGTTGGACAGGGTTTAGGGGATACGCAGTATTTT.

The chain is built from TRBV2 and TRBJ2-3; TRBD1 matches 8 bases. CDR3 length: 14 amino acids. The germline V gene encodes CDR1 SNHLY and CDR2 FYNNEI. With V trimmed by 7 bases and J by 1 base, 4 bases remained unmatched. CDR3 coding DNA: TGTGCCAGCAAACCGGGACAGGGCACAGATACGCAGTATTTT. It encodes CASKPGQGTDTQYF.

V and J are TRBV7-3 and TRBJ1-1; D not resolved. Trimming took off 2 bases at V and 0 bases at J, with 7 bases between the two ends. The V gene's germline CDR1 is SGHTA and CDR2 FQGTGA. The CDR3 covers 14 residues. Here the CDR3 reads CASSLGGVNTEAFF. CDR3 DNA: TGTGCCAGCAGCTTAGGTGGGGTGAACACTGAAGCTTTCTTT.

Comment on this clone: Other DNA sequences in the same sample also yield this CDR3. The rearrangement links TRBV28 to TRBJ1-1, with D possibly matching TRBD1 (6 bases). CDR1 is MDHEN, CDR2 SYDVKM, per germline. The CDR3 contains 14 residues. Trimming cost V 1 base and J 5 bases, with 11 bases left between them. CDR3 amino acids: CASSLSQGNTEAFF. The CDR3 DNA is TGTGCCAGCAGTTTATCCCAGGGGAATACTGAAGCTTTCTTT.

J is TRBJ1-1 and V is TRBV18; D is perhaps TRBD1 (6 bases). This CDR3 comprises 15 residues. V was shortened by 3 bases and J by 5 bases, with 16 bases between the two germline ends. Germline-derived CDR1 and CDR2 are KGHSH and LQKENI. The CDR3: CASSPLVEGETEAFF. CDR3 coding DNA: TGTGCCAGCTCACCGTTAGTGGAGGGGGAAACTGAAGCTTTCTTT.

The chain recombines TRBV18 with TRBJ2-7; 8 nucleotides agree with TRBD2. Germline assignment: CDR1 KGHSH and CDR2 LQKENI. The CDR3 sequence is 14 residues long. J was trimmed by 1 base and V by 6 bases; bases with no gene match: 5. Here the CDR3 reads CASSSAGGSYEQYF. The CDR3 DNA reads TGTGCCAGCTCGTCCGCGGGAGGATCCTACGAGCAGTACTTC.

This chain links TRBV15 with TRBJ2-7; D may be TRBD2 (5 bases). Germline-derived CDR1 and CDR2 are LNHNV and YYDKDF (reference sequence). The CDR3 contains 15 residues. The V gene lost 1 base and the J gene lost 5 bases, with 15 bases spanning the gap. CDR3 sequence: CATSRVSDPLDEQYF. In DNA, the CDR3 is TGTGCCACCAGCAGAGTTAGCGACCCTCTCGACGAGCAGTACTTC.

The V and J genes are TRBV19 and TRBJ2-7; possible D gene TRBD2, 5 bases. Germline CDR1 and CDR2: LNHDA and SQIVND (reference sequence). V was cut by 4 bases and J by 6 bases, with 13 bases left in between. The CDR3 has 13 residues. CDR3 sequence reads: CASSTREGSEQYF. CDR3 coding DNA: TGTGCCAGTAGTACTAGGGAAGGGAGCGAGCAGTACTTC.

The sample holds one count of this clone. This CDR3 is CASSTTAGMGDTQYF. The CDR3 coding sequence is TGTGCCAGTTCGACAACTGCCGGGATGGGAGATACGCAGTATTTT. The chain carries TRBV18 and TRBJ2-3; D perhaps matches TRBD2 (5 bases). Germline V gene lookup returns CDR1 KGHSH and CDR2 LQKENI. CDR3 length equals 15 residues. V dropped 9 bases and J dropped 5 bases, with 21 bases sitting between them. Complete variable domain (other parts from reference TRBV18 and TRBJ2-3): NAGVMQNPRHLVRRRGQEARLRCSPMKGHSHVYWYRQLPEEGLKFMVYLQKENIIDESGMPKERFSAEFPKEGPSILRIQQVVRGDSAAYFCASSTTAGMGDTQYFGPGTRLTVL.

The chain links TRBV28 to TRBJ1-4, with 10 bases that match TRBD1. This CDR3 is 14 amino acids long. The germline CDR1 and CDR2 sequences are MDHEN and SYDVKM. Trimming at V came to 8 bases and at J to 6 bases, leaving 6 bases not matched to a gene. Written as DNA, the CDR3 is TGTGCCAGCTGTGCCGGGACAGGGGATGAAAAACTGTTTTTT. Amino acid sequence: CASCAGTGDEKLFF.

The V gene is TRBV11-2, the J gene TRBJ1-5; D not resolved. The CDR3 spans 12 residues. Trimming removed 8 bases at V and 5 bases at J, with 10 bases between. Germline V lookup: CDR1 SGHAT, CDR2 FQNNGV. CDR3 DNA sequence: TGTGCCAGCGCTGCCGGGGATCAGCCCCAGCATTTT. It is translated as CASAAGDQPQHF. The full variable domain, its missing parts supplied by reference TRBV11-2 and TRBJ1-5, is EAGVAQSPRYKIIEKRQSVAFWCNPISGHATLYWYQQILGQGPKLLIQFQNNGVVDDSQLPKDRFSAERLKGVDSTLKIQPAKLEDSAVYLCASAAGDQPQHFGDGTRLSIL.

The chain carries TRBV30 and TRBJ2-7; unclear D gene. V was trimmed by 1 base and J by 5 bases, leaving 9 bases between them. There are 12 residues in the CDR3. CDR1 and CDR2 (germline): GTSNPN, SVGIG (reference sequence). CDR3 amino acids: CAWSDGSNEQYF. The DNA of the CDR3 is TGTGCCTGGAGTGACGGGTCCAACGAGCAGTACTTC. The whole variable domain, remainder taken from reference TRBV30 and TRBJ2-7, is SQTIHQWPATLVQPVGSPLSLECTVEGTSNPNLYWYRQAAGRGLQLLFYSVGIGQISSEVPQNLSASRPQDRQFILSSKKLLLSDSGFYLCAWSDGSNEQYFGPGTRLTVT.

The rearrangement links TRBV7-6 to TRBJ2-6; maybe TRBD1 (5 bases). V dropped 0 bases and J dropped 2 bases, with 8 bases sitting between them. Germline V lookup: CDR1 SGHVS, CDR2 FNYEAQ. CDR3 length: 16 residues. In nucleotides, the CDR3 is TGTGCCAGCAGCTTAGCGCGCAGGGCTGGGGCCAACGTCCTGACTTTC. Amino acid sequence: CASSLARRAGANVLTF.

The J gene is TRBJ2-1, the V gene TRBV10-1, with TRBD1 identical over 12 bases. The CDR3 loop spans 14 amino acids. J was trimmed by 6 bases and V by 6 bases; bases with no gene match: 3. CDR1 is WNHNN and CDR2 is SYGVQD in the germline V gene (reference sequence). CDR3 in DNA: TGCGCCAGCAGCCGGGACAGGGGGCTCAATGAGCAGTTCTTC. Encoded protein: CASSRDRGLNEQFF.

This clone was seen only once. The chain employs TRBV18 and TRBJ2-7; D is unclear. The germline V gene encodes CDR1 KGHSH and CDR2 LQKENI. Trimming removed 4 bases at V and 2 bases at J, with 18 bases between. CDR3 length: 16 residues. The DNA of the CDR3 is TGTGCCAGCTCACTTCACGAATTTACAGTTCCCTACGAGCAGTACTTC. Translation: CASSLHEFTVPYEQYF. Together with reference TRBV18 and TRBJ2-7, the CDR3 gives the full variable domain: NAGVMQNPRHLVRRRGQEARLRCSPMKGHSHVYWYRQLPEEGLKFMVYLQKENIIDESGMPKERFSAEFPKEGPSILRIQQVVRGDSAAYFCASSLHEFTVPYEQYFGPGTRLTVT.

This chain uses TRBV19 with TRBJ1-4; no firm D call. Germline V lookup: CDR1 LNHDA, CDR2 SQIVND (reference sequence). The CDR3 covers 14 residues. V gave up 6 bases and J gave up 0 bases, with 8 bases separating them. This CDR3 reads CASSNLATNEKLFF. DNA of the CDR3: TGTGCCAGTAGCAATCTTGCAACTAATGAAAAACTGTTTTTT.

The chain carries TRBV6-2 or TRBV6-3 and TRBJ2-7; TRBD2 agrees at 7 bases. This CDR3 is 17 amino acids long. The V gene end was trimmed by 2 bases and the J gene end by 4 bases; junction bases not matched to a gene: 14. The germline V gene encodes CDR1 MNHEY and CDR2 SVGEGT. The CDR3 here is CASSYAPSGTYYYEQYF. The CDR3 DNA sequence: TGTGCCAGCAGTTACGCTCCTAGCGGAACTTACTATTACGAGCAGTACTTC.

The V call is TRBV27, the J call TRBJ1-1; D unresolved. This CDR3 contains 15 residues. Trimming cost V 6 bases and J 5 bases, with 19 bases left between them. CDR1 MNHEY and CDR2 SMNVEV come from the germline V gene (reference sequence). CDR3 coding DNA: TGTGCCAGCAGCCTCGCCTTCGGAAGCAGGACTGAAGCTTTCTTT. It translates to CASSLAFGSRTEAFF.

A single count supports this clone. This chain links TRBV6-5 with TRBJ2-6, with D unresolved. The CDR3 runs 16 residues. V was clipped by 2 bases and J by 0 bases, with 8 bases between them. Germline-derived CDR1 and CDR2 are MNHEY and SVGAGI. The CDR3 region is CASSYGVSSGANVLTF. The CDR3 region has the DNA TGTGCCAGCAGTTACGGAGTCAGCTCTGGGGCCAACGTCCTGACTTTC.

The DNA for the CDR3 is TGTGCCAGCGCCCCGGGACGGGGCACTGAAGCTTTCTTT. Translated: CASAPGRGTEAFF. The chain carries TRBV6-4 and TRBJ1-1; the D gene is possibly TRBD1 (5 bases). Germline lookup yields CDR1 MRHNA and CDR2 SNTAGT. The CDR3 extends over 13 amino acids. Trimming shortened V by 8 bases and J by 4 bases, and 14 bases separated the two germline ends.

The genes are TRBV28 and TRBJ1-2; 7 nucleotides align to TRBD1. Germline CDR1 is MDHEN and CDR2 is SYDVKM. V shed 5 bases, J shed 3 bases, and the junction held 6 bases outside the gene matches. The CDR3 runs 14 residues. The CDR3 reads CASSPPGQHYGYTF. DNA for the CDR3: TGTGCCAGCAGTCCCCCGGGACAGCACTATGGCTACACCTTC.